This T cell receptor beta chain was recorded in a study of beta chain features in type 1 diabetes. This clone appeared a few times. The investigators reverse transcribed all of the isolated RNA, so they sequenced expressed TCRB transcripts. Measured with immunoSEQ multiplex PCR; TCRdb has only the in-frame clones, and not every one. The sample has 38,000 or so clones; roughly 67% are singletons. The material sequenced was Tregs from blood. This sequence originates from a woman aged 25-40 years in good health.

The CDR3 protein is CATRSTDTQYF. CDR3 DNA: TGTGCCACGAGGAGCACAGATACGCAGTATTTT. The gene calls are TRBV6-5 and TRBJ2-3; D ambiguous. The CDR3 loop spans 11 amino acids. Looked up from germline, CDR1 is MNHEY and CDR2 is SVGAGI. The ends were cut back, 10 bases at V and 0 bases at J, with 5 bases in the middle.